Each of the 8 T cell receptor beta chains below was sequenced from the same sample in a study of T cell changes during pregnancy in multiple sclerosis. Assay: immunoSEQ multiplex PCR; the TCRdb copy retains only in-frame clones and omits some. The table records 70,000 to 100,000 clones, roughly nine tenths of them present only once. This sample comprised peripheral blood, obtained in the first trimester of pregnancy. The receptors were sampled from a female donor with multiple sclerosis, enrolled in a pregnancy study.

The J gene is TRBJ2-1, the V gene TRBV27; D unresolved. V gave up 6 bases and J gave up 10 bases, with 16 bases separating them. The CDR3 contains 13 residues. CDR1 is MNHEY and CDR2 is SMNVEV in the germline V gene (reference sequence). CDR3 coding DNA: TGTGCCAGCAGCCCTTTTAATCTCAGGGAGCAGTTCTTC. Its translation is CASSPFNLREQFF.

The V and J genes are TRBV6-5 and TRBJ2-7; 9 bases map to TRBD1. The CDR3 loop spans 15 amino acids. CDR1 and CDR2 (germline): MNHEY, SVGAGI. Trimming removed 6 bases from V and 3 bases from J; junction bases left unmatched: 9. In DNA form, the CDR3 reads TGTGCCAGCAGAGCCGCGACAGGGGGGGTCTACGAGCAGTACTTC. Translated, it gives CASRAATGGVYEQYF.

J is TRBJ2-2 and V is TRBV9, with D maybe TRBD2 (5 bases). This CDR3 is built from 14 residues. V gave up 6 bases and J gave up 5 bases, with 14 bases separating them. Germline CDR1 and CDR2: SGDLS and YYNGEE. CDR3 residues: CASTLYGKTGELFF. The CDR3 DNA reads TGTGCCAGCACCCTCTACGGGAAAACCGGGGAGCTGTTTTTT.

This clone was counted once. The chain has TRBV2 and TRBJ2-5; D might be TRBD2 (5 bases). The CDR3 has 15 amino acids. The V and J ends lost 2 bases and 4 bases respectively, with 14 bases between them. Germline V lookup: CDR1 SNHLY, CDR2 FYNNEI. The CDR3 DNA is TGTGCCAGCAGTGAAACCGGGGTTAGGCGAGAGACCCAGTACTTC. It yields the protein CASSETGVRRETQYF.

The chain combines TRBV28 with TRBJ1-1; D perhaps matches TRBD1 (5 bases). From germline, CDR1 is MDHEN and CDR2 SYDVKM. V lost 2 bases, J lost 1 base, and 11 bases lay in between. The CDR3 contains 15 residues. DNA for the CDR3: TGTGCCAGCAGTTTACCAGGGAAGGCGAACACTGAAGCTTTCTTT. Translation: CASSLPGKANTEAFF.

This chain links TRBV6-5 with TRBJ1-1; perhaps TRBD1 as D (5 bases). CDR3 length: 14 residues. V was trimmed by 4 bases and J by 5 bases, leaving 14 bases between them. Looked up from germline, CDR1 is MNHEY and CDR2 is SVGAGI. The CDR3 is CASSFHREGTEAFF. CDR3 DNA: TGTGCCAGCAGTTTTCATCGGGAGGGGACTGAAGCTTTCTTT.

This chain links TRBV11-2 with TRBJ2-7; 9 bases are shared with TRBD1. The CDR3 is made up of 14 amino acids. CDR1 and CDR2 (germline): SGHAT, FQNNGV. With V trimmed by 4 bases and J by 5 bases, 6 bases remained unmatched. CDR3 sequence reads: CASSSNRGRNEQYF. The DNA for the CDR3 is TGTGCCAGCAGCTCGAACAGGGGGCGCAACGAGCAGTACTTC.

The chain carries TRBV10-3 and TRBJ2-1; D perhaps matches TRBD1 (6 bases). The ends were cut back, 0 bases at V and 0 bases at J, with 9 bases in the middle. CDR3 length: 16 residues. The germline V gene has CDR1 ENHRY and CDR2 SYGVKD. As DNA, the CDR3 is TGTGCCATCAGTGAGTCGGGACACAGCTCCTACAATGAGCAGTTCTTC. Amino acid sequence: CAISESGHSSYNEQFF.